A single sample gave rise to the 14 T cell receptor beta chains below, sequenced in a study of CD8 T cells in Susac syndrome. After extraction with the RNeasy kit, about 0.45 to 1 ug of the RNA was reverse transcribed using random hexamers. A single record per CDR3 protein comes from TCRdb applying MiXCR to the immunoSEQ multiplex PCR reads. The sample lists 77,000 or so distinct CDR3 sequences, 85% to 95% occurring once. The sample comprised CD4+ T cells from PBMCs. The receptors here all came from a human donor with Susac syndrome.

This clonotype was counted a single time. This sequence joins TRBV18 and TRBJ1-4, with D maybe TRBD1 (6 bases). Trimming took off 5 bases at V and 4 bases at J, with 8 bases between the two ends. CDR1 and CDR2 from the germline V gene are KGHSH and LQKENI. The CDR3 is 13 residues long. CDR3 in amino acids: CASSGQNNEKLFF. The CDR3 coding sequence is TGTGCCAGCTCAGGACAGAATAATGAAAAACTGTTTTTT.

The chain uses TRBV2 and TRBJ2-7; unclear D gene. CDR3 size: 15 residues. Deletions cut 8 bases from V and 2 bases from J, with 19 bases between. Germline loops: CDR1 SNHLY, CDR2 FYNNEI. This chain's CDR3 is CASHSYQLLAYEQYF. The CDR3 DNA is TGTGCCAGCCACTCTTATCAGCTCCTGGCCTACGAGCAGTACTTC.

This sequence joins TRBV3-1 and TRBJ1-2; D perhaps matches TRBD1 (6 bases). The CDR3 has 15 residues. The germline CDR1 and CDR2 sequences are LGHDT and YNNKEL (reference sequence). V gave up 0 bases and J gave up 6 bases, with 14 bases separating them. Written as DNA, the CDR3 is TGTGCCAGCAGCCAAGATCAGGGGAGAGGGGATGGCTACACCTTC. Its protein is CASSQDQGRGDGYTF.

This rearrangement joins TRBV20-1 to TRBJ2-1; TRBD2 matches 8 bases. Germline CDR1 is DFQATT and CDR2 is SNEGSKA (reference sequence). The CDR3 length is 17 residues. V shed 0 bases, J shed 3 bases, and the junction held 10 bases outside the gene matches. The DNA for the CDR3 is TGCAGTGCTAGAGATACCTTAACCAGCGGGGGCTACAATGAGCAGTTCTTC. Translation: CSARDTLTSGGYNEQFF.

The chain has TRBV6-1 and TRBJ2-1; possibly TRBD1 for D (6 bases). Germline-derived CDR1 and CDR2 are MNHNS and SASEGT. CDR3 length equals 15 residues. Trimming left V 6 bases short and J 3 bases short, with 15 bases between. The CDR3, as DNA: TGTGCCAGCAGCGCCGGCAGGGGCAGCTACAATGAGCAGTTCTTC. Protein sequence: CASSAGRGSYNEQFF.

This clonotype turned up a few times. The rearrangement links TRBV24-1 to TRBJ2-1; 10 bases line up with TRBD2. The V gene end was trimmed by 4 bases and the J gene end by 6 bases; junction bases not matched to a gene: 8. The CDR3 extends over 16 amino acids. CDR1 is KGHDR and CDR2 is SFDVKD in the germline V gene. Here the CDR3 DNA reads TGTGCCACCAGTGACCGAGCGGGAGGGCGAGGCAATGAGCAGTTCTTC. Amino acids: CATSDRAGGRGNEQFF.

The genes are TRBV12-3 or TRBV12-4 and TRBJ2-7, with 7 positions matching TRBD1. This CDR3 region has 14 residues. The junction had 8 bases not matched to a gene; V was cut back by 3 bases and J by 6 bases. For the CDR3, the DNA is TGTGCCAGCAGTTTGGGGGCCCACAGGGGCGAGCAGTACTTC. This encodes CASSLGAHRGEQYF.

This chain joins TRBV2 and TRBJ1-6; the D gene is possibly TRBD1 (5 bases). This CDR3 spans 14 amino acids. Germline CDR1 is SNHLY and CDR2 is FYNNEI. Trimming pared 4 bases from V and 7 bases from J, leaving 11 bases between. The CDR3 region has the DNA TGTGCCAGCAGTGTGAACAGGAAAAATTCACCCCTCCACTTT. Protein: CASSVNRKNSPLHF.

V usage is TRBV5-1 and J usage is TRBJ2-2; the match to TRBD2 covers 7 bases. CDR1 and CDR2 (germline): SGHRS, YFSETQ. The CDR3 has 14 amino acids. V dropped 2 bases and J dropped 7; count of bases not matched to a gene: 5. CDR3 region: CASSFRAGDGELFF. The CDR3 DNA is TGCGCCAGCAGCTTTAGGGCGGGAGACGGGGAGCTGTTTTTT.

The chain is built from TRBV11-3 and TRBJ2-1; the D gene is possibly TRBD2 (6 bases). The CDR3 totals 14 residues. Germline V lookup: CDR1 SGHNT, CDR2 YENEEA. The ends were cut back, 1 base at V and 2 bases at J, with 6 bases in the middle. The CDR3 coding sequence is TGTGCCAGCAGCTTAGCGGGAGCCTACAATGAGCAGTTCTTC. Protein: CASSLAGAYNEQFF.

The CDR3 region is CSARDQLAGGSRETQYF. The CDR3 nucleotides read TGCAGTGCTAGAGATCAGCTAGCGGGGGGTTCAAGGGAGACCCAGTACTTC. The V gene is TRBV20-1, the J gene TRBJ2-5; 11 bases line up with TRBD2. Germline CDR1 and CDR2: DFQATT and SNEGSKA (reference sequence). V lost 0 bases and J lost 5; bases outside the gene matches: 11. The CDR3 runs 17 residues.

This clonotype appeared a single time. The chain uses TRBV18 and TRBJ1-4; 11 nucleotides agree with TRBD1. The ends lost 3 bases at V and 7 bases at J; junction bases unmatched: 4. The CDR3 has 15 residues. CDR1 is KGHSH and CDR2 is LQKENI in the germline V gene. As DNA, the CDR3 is TGTGCCAGCTCACCTCCGGGACAGGGGGGTGAAAAACTGTTTTTT. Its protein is CASSPPGQGGEKLFF.

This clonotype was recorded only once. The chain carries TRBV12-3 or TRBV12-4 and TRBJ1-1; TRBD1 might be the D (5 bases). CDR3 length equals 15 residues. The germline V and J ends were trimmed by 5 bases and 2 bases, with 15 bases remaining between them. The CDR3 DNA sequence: TGTGCCAGCAGTCTCGTCGCGACAGTAAACACTGAAGCTTTCTTT. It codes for CASSLVATVNTEAFF.

The CDR3 spells CASSFRSGGSHRNNEQFF. The CDR3 DNA follows: TGTGCCAGCAGCTTTCGCTCAGGGGGGTCCCACCGTAACAATGAGCAGTTCTTC. The rearrangement joins TRBV7-9 to TRBJ2-1; tentatively, D is TRBD1 (7 bases). CDR1 SEHNR and CDR2 FQNEAQ come from the germline V gene (reference sequence). The V and J ends lost 3 bases and 5 bases respectively, with 23 bases between them. This CDR3 contains 18 residues.